These 4 T cell receptor beta chains share one sample of origin, sequenced in a study of cytomegalovirus exposure and HLA in healthy donors. Primers for the PCR totalled 60 Vbeta and 13 Jbeta. The table came from immunoSEQ multiplex PCR; TCRdb's copy has only in-frame clones and leaves some out. The data show about 63,000 clones, roughly nine tenths seen once. The sample was PBMCs. Source of these receptors: a woman aged 25 to 39 in good health and CMV-seropositive.

The chain links TRBV7-8 to TRBJ2-7, with D tentatively TRBD2 (5 bases). This CDR3 spans 12 amino acids. V lost 5 bases and J 3 bases, leaving 8 bases between the germline ends. Germline lookup yields CDR1 SGHVS and CDR2 FQNEAQ. CDR3 sequence: CASSPGGYEQYF. CDR3 DNA sequence: TGTGCCAGCAGCCCCGGAGGCTACGAGCAGTACTTC.

The rearrangement links TRBV4-1 to TRBJ1-4; a possible D gene is TRBD1 (5 bases). The ends were cut back, 0 bases at V and 10 bases at J, with 15 bases in the middle. From germline, CDR1 is MGHRA and CDR2 YSYEKL. The CDR3 extends over 15 amino acids. The CDR3 DNA is TGCGCCAGCAGCCAAGATCGGGGGGACTTCCGAAAACTGTTTTTT. Translation gives CASSQDRGDFRKLFF.

This clone occurred a few times. The genes are TRBV12-1 and TRBJ2-7; the table's TRBD1 call for D was not verified on the DNA. TRBV12-1 counts as a pseudogene. The CDR3 loop spans 18 amino acids. CDR3 protein: CASSSPTWYREPSYEQYF. CDR3 nucleotide sequence: TGTGCCAGCAGCTCCCCCACCTGGTACAGGGAACCTTCCTACGAGCAGTACTTC.

This clone showed up just once. This CDR3 is also generated by other DNA sequences in the sample. The J gene is TRBJ1-1, the V gene TRBV5-6; D not resolved. Trimming removed 4 bases from V and 5 bases from J, with 15 bases in between. The germline CDR1 and CDR2 sequences are SGHDT and YYEEEE. The CDR3 covers 14 residues. In nucleotides, the CDR3 is TGTGCCAGCAGCCTGGGATCGAGAGGGACTGAAGCTTTCTTT. It encodes CASSLGSRGTEAFF.